The clone carrying this TCR beta chain was counted a few times. Its specificity is unknown. The data were taken from a study of shared clonotypes between healthy human individuals. Study as a whole: Plates per donor: three CD4 naive, three CD4 memory, two CD8 naive, one CD8 memory.

V was shortened by 6 bases and J by 0 bases, with 14 bases between the two germline ends. The germline V gene encodes CDR1 LNHDA and CDR2 SQIVND (reference sequence). The CDR3 length is 15 residues. Naivety among CD8 cells was defined by CD45RO negativity and positive CCR7 selection, thereby excluding terminally differentiated effector memory CD45RA+ cells. Profiled with immunoSEQ multiplex PCR; TCRdb holds only in-frame clones, not every one. The table lists approximately 1.9 million clones, around 93% of them singletons. Study-wide results and limits: Relative to their counterparts shared across all four donors, non-shared clonotypes exhibited diminished generation probabilities. Despite large depth, rarefaction showed incomplete sorted-subset sequencing.

The sequenced material came from naive CD8+ T cells from PBMCs. The chain has TRBV19 and TRBJ1-1, with a weak D call TRBD1 (5 bases). This receptor was taken from a man aged 18-30 years in good health. Some clones in this sample may be carry-over from other donors' samples. CDR3 sequence reads: CASSYRDGLNTEAFF. The CDR3 region has the DNA TGTGCCAGTAGCTATAGGGACGGTTTGAACACTGAAGCTTTCTTT.